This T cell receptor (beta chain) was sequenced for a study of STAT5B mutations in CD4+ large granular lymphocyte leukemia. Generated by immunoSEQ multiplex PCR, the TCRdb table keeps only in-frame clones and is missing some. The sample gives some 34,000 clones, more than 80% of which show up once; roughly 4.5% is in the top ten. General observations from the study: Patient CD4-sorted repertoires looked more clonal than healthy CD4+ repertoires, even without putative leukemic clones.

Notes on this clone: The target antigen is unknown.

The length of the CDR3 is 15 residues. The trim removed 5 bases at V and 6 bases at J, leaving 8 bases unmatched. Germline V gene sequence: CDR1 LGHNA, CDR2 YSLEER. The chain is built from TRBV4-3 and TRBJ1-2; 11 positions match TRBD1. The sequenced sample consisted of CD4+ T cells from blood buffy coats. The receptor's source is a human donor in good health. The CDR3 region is CASSYRTGGEDGYTF. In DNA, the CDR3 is TGCGCCAGCAGCTACCGGACAGGGGGCGAGGATGGCTACACCTTC.